The 21 T cell receptor beta chains listed next were all sequenced from one sample in a study of T cell changes during pregnancy in multiple sclerosis. Method: immunoSEQ multiplex PCR; TCRdb's copy keeps in-frame clones and lacks some. The table has about 58,000 clones, 93% seen once. The sequences come from CD8+ T cells from peripheral blood mononuclear cells, collected in the second trimester of pregnancy. The receptors come from a female donor with multiple sclerosis, enrolled in a pregnancy study.

Only one count was recorded for this clone. The rearrangement links TRBV7-9 to TRBJ1-2; 9 bases match TRBD1. J was trimmed by 6 bases and V by 0 bases; bases with no gene match: 5. Germline V CDR1 and CDR2: SEHNR, FQNEAQ (reference sequence). CDR3 length equals 15 residues. This CDR3 is CASSLARTGEDGYTF. The CDR3 DNA follows: TGTGCCAGCAGCTTAGCTAGGACAGGGGAGGATGGCTACACCTTC. Full variable domain (outside the CDR3, taken from reference TRBV7-9 and TRBJ1-2): DTGVSQNPRHKITKRGQNVTFRCDPISEHNRLYWYRQTLGQGPEFLTYFQNEAQLEKSRLLSDRFSAERPKGSFSTLEIQRTEQGDSAMYLCASSLARTGEDGYTFGSGTRLTVV.

The genes are TRBV7-6 and TRBJ2-7; 7 bases line up with TRBD2. CDR1 is SGHVS, CDR2 FNYEAQ, per germline. Trimming at V came to 0 bases and at J to 5 bases, leaving 1 base not matched to a gene. The CDR3 runs to 13 residues. The CDR3 here is CASSLAAGDEQYF. CDR3 DNA: TGTGCCAGCAGCTTAGCGGCGGGAGACGAGCAGTACTTC. The full variable domain, completed using reference TRBV7-6 and TRBJ2-7, is GAGVSQSPRYKVTKRGQDVALRCDPISGHVSLYWYRQALGQGPEFLTYFNYEAQQDKSGLPNDRFSAERPEGSISTLTIQRTEQRDSAMYRCASSLAAGDEQYFGPGTRLTVT.

V gene TRBV5-1 combines with J gene TRBJ1-5; 7 bases are shared with TRBD1. The CDR3 is 15 amino acids. From germline, CDR1 is SGHRS and CDR2 YFSETQ. J was trimmed by 4 bases and V by 5 bases; bases with no gene match: 9. The DNA for the CDR3 is TGCGCCAGCAGAATTGGGACAGCCCTTAATCAGCCCCAGCATTTT. Translating it yields CASRIGTALNQPQHF.

This clone was counted a single time. The CDR3 nucleotides are TGTGCCATCAGTGCACCTAGCGGGAAGTCTAGCACAGATACGCAGTATTTT. It translates to CAISAPSGKSSTDTQYF. The rearrangement links TRBV10-3 to TRBJ2-3; TRBD2 agrees at 9 bases. V shed 4 bases, J shed 0 bases, and the junction held 8 bases outside the gene matches. This CDR3 is 17 amino acids long. Germline V gene data show CDR1 as ENHRY and CDR2 as SYGVKD.

CDR3 bases: TGTGCCAGCAGTCTACCCCCTCCCGGGACAGGGGACGAGACCCAGTACTTC. It is translated as CASSLPPPGTGDETQYF. The chain employs TRBV28 and TRBJ2-5; 10 nucleotides match TRBD1. From germline, CDR1 is MDHEN and CDR2 SYDVKM. With V trimmed by 5 bases and J by 5 bases, 14 bases remained unmatched. This CDR3 comprises 17 residues.

This clone rates as medium-sized (0.01 to 0.1%). The chain employs TRBV5-4 and TRBJ1-1; D unclear. Trimming left V 4 bases short and J 3 bases short, with 7 bases between. Germline lookup yields CDR1 SGHNT and CDR2 YYREEE (reference sequence). The CDR3 has 12 amino acids. The CDR3 nucleotides are TGTGCCAGCAGCCTCCGGGACACTGAAGCTTTCTTT. Its protein is CASSLRDTEAFF. Drawing the rest from reference TRBV5-4 and TRBJ1-1, the complete variable domain is ETGVTQSPTHLIKTRGQQVTLRCSSQSGHNTVSWYQQALGQGPQFIFQYYREEENGRGNFPPRFSGLQFPNYSSELNVNALELDDSALYLCASSLRDTEAFFGQGTRLTVV.

This clone was counted once. J is TRBJ1-1 and V is TRBV5-4; TRBD1 agrees at 9 bases. V was clipped by 0 bases and J by 3 bases; unmatched bases: 9. Germline lookup yields CDR1 SGHNT and CDR2 YYREEE (reference sequence). The CDR3 length is 17 residues. The CDR3 DNA reads TGTGCCAGCAGCTTGGAAGTCACAGGGGGCGCGGACACTGAAGCTTTCTTT. This codes for CASSLEVTGGADTEAFF. The whole variable domain, filled in from reference TRBV5-4 and TRBJ1-1, reads ETGVTQSPTHLIKTRGQQVTLRCSSQSGHNTVSWYQQALGQGPQFIFQYYREEENGRGNFPPRFSGLQFPNYSSELNVNALELDDSALYLCASSLEVTGGADTEAFFGQGTRLTVV.

The rearrangement uses TRBV27 and TRBJ2-6, with unresolved D. The V and J ends lost 2 bases and 4 bases respectively, with 3 bases between them. There are 13 residues in the CDR3. Per the germline V gene, CDR1 is MNHEY and CDR2 is SMNVEV (reference sequence). CDR3 nucleotides: TGTGCCAGCAGTTTACGGGGGGCCAACGTCCTGACTTTC. Protein product: CASSLRGANVLTF.

V usage is TRBV7-8 and J usage is TRBJ2-7; D is perhaps TRBD1 (6 bases). The CDR3 runs to 14 residues. In germline, CDR1 is SGHVS, CDR2 FQNEAQ. Trimming took 3 bases from V and 3 from J, leaving 12 bases between them. The DNA of the CDR3 is TGTGCCAGCAGCTTGGGTGGGGGCCTCTACGAGCAGTACTTC. This gives the protein CASSLGGGLYEQYF.

V and J are TRBV19 and TRBJ2-7, with 7 bases fitting TRBD1. J was trimmed by 5 bases and V by 6 bases; bases with no gene match: 4. The germline V gene has CDR1 LNHDA and CDR2 SQIVND (reference sequence). This CDR3 is 12 amino acids long. The CDR3: CASSPTGNEQYF. For the CDR3, the DNA is TGTGCCAGTAGCCCGACAGGGAACGAGCAGTACTTC.

The DNA for the CDR3 is TGCGCCAGCAGCTTGGCGGGACAGGGAGGAGATACGCAGTATTTT. Its translation is CASSLAGQGGDTQYF. This chain joins TRBV5-1 and TRBJ2-3, with TRBD1 identical over 9 bases. There are 15 residues in the CDR3. Trimming cost V 0 bases and J 5 bases; bases outside gene matches: 4. From germline, CDR1 is SGHRS and CDR2 YFSETQ.

V gene TRBV5-1 combines with J gene TRBJ2-1; D is unclear. The CDR3 loop spans 13 amino acids. Looked up from germline, CDR1 is SGHRS and CDR2 is YFSETQ. The V end was cut by 2 bases, the J end by 1 base, with 4 bases between. In DNA, the CDR3 is TGCGCCAGCAGCTTTCGGTCCTACAATGAGCAGTTCTTC. This codes for CASSFRSYNEQFF. Full variable domain (missing parts from reference TRBV5-1 and TRBJ2-1): KAGVTQTPRYLIKTRGQQVTLSCSPISGHRSVSWYQQTPGQGLQFLFEYFSETQRNKGNFPGRFSGRQFSNSRSEMNVSTLELGDSALYLCASSFRSYNEQFFGPGTRLTVL.

V and J are TRBV5-1 and TRBJ2-7; 7 nucleotides agree with TRBD2. The V and J ends lost 1 base and 7 bases, in that order; junction bases with no gene match: 5. The CDR3 sequence is 13 residues long. Germline assignment: CDR1 SGHRS and CDR2 YFSETQ. DNA for the CDR3: TGCGCCAGCAGCTTGACGGGAGGAAGGGAGCAGTACTTC. Translation gives CASSLTGGREQYF. Full variable domain (rest looked up from reference TRBV5-1 and TRBJ2-7): KAGVTQTPRYLIKTRGQQVTLSCSPISGHRSVSWYQQTPGQGLQFLFEYFSETQRNKGNFPGRFSGRQFSNSRSEMNVSTLELGDSALYLCASSLTGGREQYFGPGTRLTVT.

V and J are TRBV27 and TRBJ1-5; a weak D match, TRBD1 (5 bases). Germline-derived CDR1 and CDR2 are MNHEY and SMNVEV (reference sequence). The CDR3 covers 14 residues. Trimming took off 8 bases at V and 2 bases at J, with 13 bases between the two ends. The CDR3: CASSLGGGNQPQHF. The CDR3 nucleotides are TGTGCCAGCTCCCTAGGAGGGGGCAATCAGCCCCAGCATTTT.

The V call is TRBV9, the J call TRBJ2-7; 8 bases are a match to TRBD1. CDR3 length equals 15 residues. V lost 0 bases to trimming and J lost 3 bases; unmatched junction nucleotides: 5. CDR1 SGDLS and CDR2 YYNGEE come from the germline V gene. DNA of the CDR3: TGTGCCAGCAGCGTAGGGCGTGGACAGGGCTACGAGCAGTACTTC. This codes for CASSVGRGQGYEQYF.

The chain recombines TRBV18 with TRBJ2-1, with 10 bases fitting TRBD2. The CDR3 runs 16 residues. V shed 6 bases, J shed 8 bases, and the junction held 13 bases outside the gene matches. Germline V gene data show CDR1 as KGHSH and CDR2 as LQKENI. CDR3 coding DNA: TGTGCCAGCTCCTTCAAGCAAGCGGGGGGGGTCTATGAGCAGTTCTTC. It specifies CASSFKQAGGVYEQFF.

The CDR3 spells CASSERAREQYF. CDR3 nucleotides: TGTGCCAGCAGTGAACGGGCAAGGGAGCAGTACTTC. The chain employs TRBV2 and TRBJ2-5; perhaps TRBD2 as D (5 bases). V was pared by 2 bases and J by 11 bases, with 12 bases between. This CDR3 is built from 12 residues. Germline CDR1 is SNHLY and CDR2 is FYNNEI.

The chain employs TRBV9 and TRBJ1-2, with TRBD1 matching over 7 bases. With V trimmed by 3 bases and J by 4 bases, 3 bases remained unmatched. Per the germline V gene, CDR1 is SGDLS and CDR2 is YYNGEE. The CDR3 extends over 13 amino acids. CDR3 residues: CASSGDRAYGYTF. CDR3 nucleotides: TGTGCCAGCAGCGGCGACAGGGCCTATGGCTACACCTTC. The full variable domain, its missing parts supplied by reference TRBV9 and TRBJ1-2, is DSGVTQTPKHLITATGQRVTLRCSPRSGDLSVYWYQQSLDQGLQFLIQYYNGEERAKGNILERFSAQQFPDLHSELNLSSLELGDSALYFCASSGDRAYGYTFGSGTRLTVV.

The chain couples TRBV4-1 to TRBJ1-3, with D possibly being TRBD1 (5 bases). This CDR3 spans 12 amino acids. Germline V gene data show CDR1 as MGHRA and CDR2 as YSYEKL. The V end was cut by 1 base, the J end by 7 bases, with 5 bases between. CDR3: CASSQAGNTIYF. CDR3 DNA sequence: TGCGCCAGCAGCCAAGCAGGGAACACCATATATTTT.

With regard to this clone: A junction boundary mismatches the germline segment, possibly from a read error. The J gene is TRBJ2-7, the V gene TRBV11-2; 7 bases are a match to TRBD1. In germline, CDR1 is SGHAT, CDR2 FQNNGV. The CDR3 runs 17 residues. The CDR3 is CASSLVPPGQVAYEPHF. CDR3 nucleotide sequence: TGTGCCAGCAGCTTAGTTCCCCCTGGACAGGTCGCCTACGAGCCCCACTTT.

The V gene is TRBV4-3, the J gene TRBJ2-2; D possibly corresponds to TRBD1 (5 bases). The CDR3 contains 16 residues. Germline V gives CDR1 LGHNA, CDR2 YSLEER. Trimming shortened V by 0 bases and J by 1 base, and 9 bases separated the two germline ends. The CDR3 bases are TGCGCCAGCAGCCAAGACAGGGTCGGGAACACCGGGGAGCTGTTTTTT. Its translation: CASSQDRVGNTGELFF.